Each of the 9 T cell receptor beta chains below was sequenced from the same sample in a study of CD8+ T cells in alopecia areata. Described treatment: oral pan-JAK inhibitor, 5-10 mg twice daily. Sequencing templates came from extracted RNA that was reverse transcribed into cDNA. Some clones are missing from TCRdb's copy, which holds only in-frame ones; the method was immunoSEQ multiplex PCR. Here the sample spans a few hundred thousand clones, less than 45% being singletons. The sample in question was CD4+ T cells sorted from blood, obtained between weeks 30 and 35, from a patient treated with tofacitinib. The receptors come from a human donor with alopecia areata.

This clone showed up just once. V gene TRBV7-9 combines with J gene TRBJ1-1; a weak D match, TRBD1 (6 bases). CDR1 is SEHNR, CDR2 FQNEAQ, per germline (reference sequence). V was shortened by 2 bases and J by 5 bases, with 9 bases between the two germline ends. This CDR3 spans 13 amino acids. CDR3 nucleotide sequence: TGTGCCAGCAGCTTAACAGGGCGTACTGAAGCTTTCTTT. This translates into CASSLTGRTEAFF. The whole variable domain, filled in from reference TRBV7-9 and TRBJ1-1, reads DTGVSQNPRHKITKRGQNVTFRCDPISEHNRLYWYRQTLGQGPEFLTYFQNEAQLEKSRLLSDRFSAERPKGSFSTLEIQRTEQGDSAMYLCASSLTGRTEAFFGQGTRLTVV.

The rearrangement uses TRBV7-9 and TRBJ2-5; 7 nucleotides align to TRBD2. The length of the CDR3 is 18 residues. Germline loops: CDR1 SEHNR, CDR2 FQNEAQ (reference sequence). The J segment lost 5 bases and the V segment lost 1 base, leaving 16 bases of the junction unmatched. CDR3 DNA: TGTGCCAGCAGCTTAGGATGGTCACGCGGGACTACAGCGGAGACCCAGTACTTC. The encoded protein is CASSLGWSRGTTAETQYF.

The J gene is TRBJ2-1, the V gene TRBV9; D unclear. Germline CDR1 reads SGDLS; CDR2 reads YYNGEE. The CDR3 is 13 amino acids. V was cut by 0 bases and J by 9 bases, with 10 bases left in between. CDR3 sequence reads: CASSVGTGTEQFF. The CDR3 coding sequence is TGTGCCAGCAGCGTAGGGACGGGTACTGAGCAGTTCTTC.

The chain links TRBV27 to TRBJ2-3; TRBD1 might be the D (8 bases). CDR1 MNHEY and CDR2 SMNVEV come from the germline V gene (reference sequence). V lost 5 bases and J lost 3, with 15 bases in between. The CDR3 sequence is 15 residues long. CDR3 sequence (DNA): TGTGCCAGCAGTCCAAACAGGGGGGGGACAGATACGCAGTATTTT. Translation: CASSPNRGGTDTQYF.

This rearrangement joins TRBV27 to TRBJ1-1, with a tentative D call TRBD1 (5 bases). The germline V gene encodes CDR1 MNHEY and CDR2 SMNVEV (reference sequence). This CDR3 has 14 residues. The V gene lost 3 bases and the J gene lost 4 bases, with 12 bases spanning the gap. The CDR3 sequence is CASSFQSGGTEAFF. Here the CDR3 DNA reads TGTGCCAGCAGTTTCCAATCGGGGGGCACTGAAGCTTTCTTT.

The chain employs TRBV5-4 and TRBJ1-1; D may be TRBD1 (5 bases). This CDR3 is 15 amino acids long. Germline V gene data show CDR1 as SGHNT and CDR2 as YYREEE (reference sequence). Trimming pared 4 bases from V and 6 bases from J, leaving 19 bases between. The chain's CDR3 is CASSGRAGLNPEAFF. CDR3 in DNA: TGTGCCAGCAGCGGGCGAGCAGGGTTGAATCCTGAAGCTTTCTTT.

The chain employs TRBV7-9 and TRBJ2-1; D uncertain. V shed 5 bases and J shed 3 bases, with 5 bases lying between them. The CDR3 loop spans 12 amino acids. Germline V lookup: CDR1 SEHNR, CDR2 FQNEAQ (reference sequence). The CDR3 DNA reads as TGTGCCAGCAGCCGAGACTACAATGAGCAGTTCTTC. Protein: CASSRDYNEQFF.

There are a few counts of this clone. The chain carries TRBV30 and TRBJ2-1; 10 bases agree with TRBD1. V dropped 0 bases and J dropped 6; count of bases not matched to a gene: 5. Germline CDR1 is GTSNPN and CDR2 is SVGIG (reference sequence). The CDR3 sequence is 15 residues long. CDR3 nucleotide sequence: TGTGCCTGGAGTGTAAAGGGACAGGGGTCCAATGAGCAGTTCTTC. This sequence encodes CAWSVKGQGSNEQFF. Combining the CDR3 with reference TRBV30 and TRBJ2-1 gives the whole variable domain SQTIHQWPATLVQPVGSPLSLECTVEGTSNPNLYWYRQAAGRGLQLLFYSVGIGQISSEVPQNLSASRPQDRQFILSSKKLLLSDSGFYLCAWSVKGQGSNEQFFGPGTRLTVL.

The V and J genes are TRBV5-6 and TRBJ2-1; D is perhaps TRBD2 (6 bases). Per germline, CDR1 SGHDT and CDR2 YYEEEE. CDR3 length equals 12 residues. V was cut by 4 bases and J by 16 bases, with 18 bases left in between. The CDR3 region is CASSRLANEFFF. The CDR3 nucleotides read TGTGCCAGCAGCCGCCTAGCGAACGAATTTTTCTTC.